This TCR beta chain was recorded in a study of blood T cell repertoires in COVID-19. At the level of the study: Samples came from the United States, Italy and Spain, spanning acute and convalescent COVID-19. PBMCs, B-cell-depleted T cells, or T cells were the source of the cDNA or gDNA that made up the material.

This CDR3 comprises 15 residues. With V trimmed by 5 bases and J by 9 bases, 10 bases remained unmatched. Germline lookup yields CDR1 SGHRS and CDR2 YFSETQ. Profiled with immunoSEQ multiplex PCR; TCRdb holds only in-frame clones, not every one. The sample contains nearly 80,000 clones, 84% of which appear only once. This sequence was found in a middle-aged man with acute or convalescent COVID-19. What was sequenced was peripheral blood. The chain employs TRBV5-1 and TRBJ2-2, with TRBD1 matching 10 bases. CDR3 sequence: CASSDWDRGTRELFF. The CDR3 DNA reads TGCGCCAGCAGTGACTGGGACAGGGGTACCCGGGAGCTGTTTTTT.